The 2 T cell receptor beta chains listed next were all sequenced from one sample in a study of T-cell reconstitution after alpha-beta-depleted transplantation in children. Unique molecular identifiers were used in preparing the TCRbeta library. One entry per CDR3 protein results from TCRdb running MiXCR on the PCR reads. The sample has around 500,000 distinct CDR3 sequences, 23% seen once. The sequencing here drew on PBMCs, mostly from graft donor cells, taken 360 days after TCRalphabeta/CD19-depleted stem cell transplant. The source of these receptors is a boy younger than two who had a stem cell transplant for acute myeloid leukemia, so the T cells may come from the graft donor.

This clonotype has at least ten counts. Here the CDR3 reads CASTLANEQFF. The DNA for the CDR3 is TGTGCCAGCACCCTTGCGAATGAGCAGTTCTTC. The V and J genes are TRBV12-3 or TRBV12-4 and TRBJ2-1; D gene ambiguous. The V gene lost 7 bases and the J gene lost 7 bases, with 8 bases spanning the gap. This CDR3 region has 11 residues.

This chain joins TRBV7-2 and TRBJ2-1; no clear D. Germline CDR1 and CDR2: SGHTA and FQGNSA. This CDR3 is 11 amino acids long. V lost 7 bases and J lost 10, with 11 bases in between. This CDR3 is CASNPPTEQFF. In DNA, the CDR3 is TGTGCCAGCAACCCTCCAACCGAGCAGTTCTTC.